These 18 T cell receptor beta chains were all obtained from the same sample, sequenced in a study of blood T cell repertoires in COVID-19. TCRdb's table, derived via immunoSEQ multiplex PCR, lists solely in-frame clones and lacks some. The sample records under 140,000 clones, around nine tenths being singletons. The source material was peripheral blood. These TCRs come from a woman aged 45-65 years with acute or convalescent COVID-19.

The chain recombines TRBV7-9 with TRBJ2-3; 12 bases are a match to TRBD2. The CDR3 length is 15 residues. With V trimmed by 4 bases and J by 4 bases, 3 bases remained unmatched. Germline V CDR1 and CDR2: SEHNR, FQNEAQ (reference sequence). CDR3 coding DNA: TGTGCCAGCAGCTCTTCTAGCGGGAGGGCAGATACGCAGTATTTT. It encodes CASSSSSGRADTQYF.

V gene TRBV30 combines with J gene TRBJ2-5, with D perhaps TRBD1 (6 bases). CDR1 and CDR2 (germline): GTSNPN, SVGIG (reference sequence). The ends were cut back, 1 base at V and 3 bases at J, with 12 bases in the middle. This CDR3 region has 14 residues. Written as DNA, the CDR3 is TGTGCCTGGAGTGCCCACAGGGCTAAAGAGACCCAGTACTTC. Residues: CAWSAHRAKETQYF. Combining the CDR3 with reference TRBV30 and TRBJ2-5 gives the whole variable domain SQTIHQWPATLVQPVGSPLSLECTVEGTSNPNLYWYRQAAGRGLQLLFYSVGIGQISSEVPQNLSASRPQDRQFILSSKKLLLSDSGFYLCAWSAHRAKETQYFGPGTRLLVL.

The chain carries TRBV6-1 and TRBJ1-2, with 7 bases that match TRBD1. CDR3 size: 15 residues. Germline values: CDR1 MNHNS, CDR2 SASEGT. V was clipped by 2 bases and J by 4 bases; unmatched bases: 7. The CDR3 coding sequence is TGTGCCAGCAGTGAATCGACAGGGCCCGTCTATGGCTACACCTTC. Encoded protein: CASSESTGPVYGYTF.

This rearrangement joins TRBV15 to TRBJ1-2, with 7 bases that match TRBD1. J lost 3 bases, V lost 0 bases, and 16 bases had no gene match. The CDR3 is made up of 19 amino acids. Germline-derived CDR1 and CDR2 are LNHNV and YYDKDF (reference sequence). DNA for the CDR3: TGTGCCACCAGCAGAGACGTCCCCCGGCAGGGGGTCCGACACTATGGCTACACCTTC. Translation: CATSRDVPRQGVRHYGYTF.

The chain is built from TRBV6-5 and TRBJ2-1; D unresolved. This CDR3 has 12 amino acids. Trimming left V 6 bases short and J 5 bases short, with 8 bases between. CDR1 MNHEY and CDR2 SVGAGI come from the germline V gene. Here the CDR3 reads CASRGVNNEQFF. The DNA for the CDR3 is TGTGCCAGCAGGGGCGTCAACAATGAGCAGTTCTTC.

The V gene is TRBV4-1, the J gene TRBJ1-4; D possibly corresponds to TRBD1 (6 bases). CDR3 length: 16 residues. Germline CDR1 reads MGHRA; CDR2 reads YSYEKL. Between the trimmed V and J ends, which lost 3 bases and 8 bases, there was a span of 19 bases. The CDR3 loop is CASSHETGLVEEKLFF. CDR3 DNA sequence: TGCGCCAGCAGCCATGAAACAGGGCTGGTAGAAGAAAAACTGTTTTTT.

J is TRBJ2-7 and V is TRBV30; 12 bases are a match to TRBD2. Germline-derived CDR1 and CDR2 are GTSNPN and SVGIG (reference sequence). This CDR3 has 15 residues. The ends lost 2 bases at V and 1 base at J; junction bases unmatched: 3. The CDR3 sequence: CAWSRLAGVSYEQYF. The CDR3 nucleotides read TGTGCCTGGAGTCGACTAGCGGGAGTGTCCTACGAGCAGTACTTC. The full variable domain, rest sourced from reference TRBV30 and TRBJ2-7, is SQTIHQWPATLVQPVGSPLSLECTVEGTSNPNLYWYRQAAGRGLQLLFYSVGIGQISSEVPQNLSASRPQDRQFILSSKKLLLSDSGFYLCAWSRLAGVSYEQYFGPGTRLTVT.

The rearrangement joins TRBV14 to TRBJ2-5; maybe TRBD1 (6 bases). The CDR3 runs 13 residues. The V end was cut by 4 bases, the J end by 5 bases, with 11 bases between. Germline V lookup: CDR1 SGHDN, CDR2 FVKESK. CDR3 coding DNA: TGTGCCAGCAGCCGGGGGCTGGGGGAGACCCAGTACTTC. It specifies CASSRGLGETQYF.

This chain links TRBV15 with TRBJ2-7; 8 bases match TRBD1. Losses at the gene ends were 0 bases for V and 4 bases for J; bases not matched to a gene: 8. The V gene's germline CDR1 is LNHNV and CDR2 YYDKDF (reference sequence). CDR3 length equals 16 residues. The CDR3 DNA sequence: TGTGCCACCAGCAGAGAGGGGACAGGCAAGCGGTACGAGCAGTACTTC. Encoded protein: CATSREGTGKRYEQYF.

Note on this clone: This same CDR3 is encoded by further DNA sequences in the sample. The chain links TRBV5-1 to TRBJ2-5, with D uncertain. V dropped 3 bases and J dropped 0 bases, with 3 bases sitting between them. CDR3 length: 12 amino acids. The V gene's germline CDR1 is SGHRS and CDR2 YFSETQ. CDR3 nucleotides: TGCGCCAGCAGCTCCAACCAAGAGACCCAGTACTTC. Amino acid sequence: CASSSNQETQYF.

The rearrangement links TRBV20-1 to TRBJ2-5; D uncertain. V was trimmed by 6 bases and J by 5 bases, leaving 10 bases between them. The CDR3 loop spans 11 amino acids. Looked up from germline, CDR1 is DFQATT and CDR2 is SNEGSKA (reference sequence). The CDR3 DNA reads TGCAGTGCCAACCCGCGGGAGACCCAGTACTTC. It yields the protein CSANPRETQYF.

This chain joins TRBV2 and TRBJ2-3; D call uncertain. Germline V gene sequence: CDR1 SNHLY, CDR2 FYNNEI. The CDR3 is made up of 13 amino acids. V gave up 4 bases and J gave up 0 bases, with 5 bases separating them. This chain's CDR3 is CASSVGSTDTQYF. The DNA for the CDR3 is TGTGCCAGCAGTGTCGGGAGCACAGATACGCAGTATTTT.

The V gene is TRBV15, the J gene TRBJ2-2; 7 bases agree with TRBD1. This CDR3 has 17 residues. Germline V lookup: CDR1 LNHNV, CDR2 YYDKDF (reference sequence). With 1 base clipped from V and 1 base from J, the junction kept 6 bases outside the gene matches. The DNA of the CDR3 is TGTGCCACCAGCAGAGGTTTCAGGACAGGGAACACCGGGGAGCTGTTTTTT. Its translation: CATSRGFRTGNTGELFF.

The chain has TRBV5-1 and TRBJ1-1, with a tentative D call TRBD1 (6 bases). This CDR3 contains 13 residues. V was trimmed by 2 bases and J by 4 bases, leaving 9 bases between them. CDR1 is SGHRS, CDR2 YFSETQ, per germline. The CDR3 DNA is TGCGCCAGCAGCTTACAGGGCGTCACTGAAGCTTTCTTT. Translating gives CASSLQGVTEAFF.

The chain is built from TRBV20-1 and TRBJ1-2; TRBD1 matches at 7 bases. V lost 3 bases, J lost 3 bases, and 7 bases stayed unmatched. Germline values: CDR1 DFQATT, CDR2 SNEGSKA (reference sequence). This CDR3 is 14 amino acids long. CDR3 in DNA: TGCAGTGCTAGTCAGGGGGGAGTGGACTATGGCTACACCTTC. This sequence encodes CSASQGGVDYGYTF.

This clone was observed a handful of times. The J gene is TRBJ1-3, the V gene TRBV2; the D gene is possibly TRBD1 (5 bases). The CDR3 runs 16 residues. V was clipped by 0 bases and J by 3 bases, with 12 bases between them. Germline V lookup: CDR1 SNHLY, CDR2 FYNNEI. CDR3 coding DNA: TGTGCCAGCAGTGAAGCAAGGGGCCCTATTGGAAACACCATATATTTT. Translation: CASSEARGPIGNTIYF. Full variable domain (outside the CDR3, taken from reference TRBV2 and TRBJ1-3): EPEVTQTPSHQVTQMGQEVILRCVPISNHLYFYWYRQILGQKVEFLVSFYNNEISEKSEIFDDQFSVERPDGSNFTLKIRSTKLEDSAMYFCASSEARGPIGNTIYFGEGSWLTVV.

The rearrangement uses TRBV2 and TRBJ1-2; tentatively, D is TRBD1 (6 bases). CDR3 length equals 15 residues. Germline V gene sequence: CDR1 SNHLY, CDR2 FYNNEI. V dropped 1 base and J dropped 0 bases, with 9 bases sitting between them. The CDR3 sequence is CASSEDRAPNYGYTF. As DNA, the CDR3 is TGTGCCAGCAGTGAAGACAGGGCCCCTAACTATGGCTACACCTTC.

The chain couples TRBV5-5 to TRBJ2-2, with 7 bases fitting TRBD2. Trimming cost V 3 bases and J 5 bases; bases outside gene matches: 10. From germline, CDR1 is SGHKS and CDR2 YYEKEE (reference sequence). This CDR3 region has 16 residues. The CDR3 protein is CASSSRWAGETGELFF. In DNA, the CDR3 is TGTGCCAGCAGCTCACGGTGGGCGGGAGAGACCGGGGAGCTGTTTTTT.